This paragraph reports one T cell receptor beta chain. Its antigen is currently not known. No much larger clone is present one base from it, and per-base qualities are unavailable. This record comes from a study of control samples from healthy donors and cancer patients (dated by TCRdb to 2018 to 2021). Receptor libraries were prepared by the immunoSEQ multiplex PCR assay. Entries here come from immuneACCESS through TCRdb and include only in-frame sequences with V and J called. Some clones fail to appear in such tables; in the studies checked, an unresolved V gene covers under half of the shortfall, and the cause of the remainder is unknown. The sample includes 120,000 or so clones, with around 87% observed a single time. About 2.7% of the sample lies in the top ten. The cysteine opens and the phenylalanine closes a CDR3 of 15 amino acids. CDR3 DNA only is kept here, 45 bases in frame from base 1. Clipping removes 10 bases from V and 9 bases from J, with 14 as the unmatched junction base count. CDR1 and CDR2, looked up from the germline V gene, are SNHLY and FYNNEI.

The chain couples TRBV2 to TRBJ2-1, with 11 junctional bases fitting TRBD2. The TCR was taken from a man between 60 and 70 years old in good health. The sequenced sample was blood. The nucleotide sequence reads as follows: TGTGCCACCTCAGAGCTCCTAGCGGGGGGAAGTGAGCAGTTCTTC. Its protein is CATSELLAGGSEQFF.